This passage covers 22 T cell receptor beta chains from one sample sequenced in a study of shared clonotypes between healthy human individuals. TCRdb keeps only in-frame clones here, not all; method: immunoSEQ multiplex PCR. Among 2,100,000 or so clones listed, around 95% were seen once. The sample comprised naive CD4+ T cells sorted from blood. The subset: CD45RA+ positively selected. The source of these receptors is a man younger than 30 in good health.

The CDR3 DNA sequence: TGTGCCAGCAGCTTTTCGGGAGCGGAGACCCAGTACTTC. Translation: CASSFSGAETQYF. The V and J genes are TRBV5-6 and TRBJ2-5, with D perhaps matching TRBD2 (6 bases). The CDR3 has 13 amino acids. Trimming removed 2 bases at V and 5 bases at J, with 10 bases between. The germline V gene encodes CDR1 SGHDT and CDR2 YYEEEE. Variable domain in full (rest from reference TRBV5-6 and TRBJ2-5): DAGVTQSPTHLIKTRGQQVTLRCSPKSGHDTVSWYQQALGQGPQFIFQYYEEEERQRGNFPDRFSGHQFPNYSSELNVNALLLGDSALYLCASSFSGAETQYFGPGTRLLVL.

This clone was found once. V gene TRBV5-4 combines with J gene TRBJ2-1; D not resolved. From germline, CDR1 is SGHNT and CDR2 YYREEE (reference sequence). The CDR3 runs to 14 residues. Trimming pared 7 bases from V and 0 bases from J, leaving 11 bases between. The CDR3 nucleotides are TGTGCCAGCCAGAGTTCGAGCTCCTACAATGAGCAGTTCTTC. This encodes CASQSSSSYNEQFF.

In DNA, the CDR3 is TGTGCCAGCAGCCGCCCCCTAGCGGGAGAGACCCAGTACTTC. Encoded protein: CASSRPLAGETQYF. V and J are TRBV7-2 and TRBJ2-5, with 8 bases that match TRBD2. Per the germline V gene, CDR1 is SGHTA and CDR2 is FQGNSA. Trimming removed 5 bases from V and 4 bases from J; junction bases left unmatched: 6. The CDR3 is made up of 14 amino acids.

V and J are TRBV7-9 and TRBJ1-6; 10 positions match TRBD1. J gave up 9 bases and V 1 base, and 3 bases lay outside the gene matches. CDR1 and CDR2 from the germline V gene are SEHNR and FQNEAQ (reference sequence). CDR3 length: 15 residues. CDR3: CASSLETGGSSPLHF. The CDR3 nucleotides are TGTGCCAGCAGCTTAGAGACAGGGGGCTCTTCACCCCTCCACTTT.

V is TRBV30 and J is TRBJ1-4; possible D gene TRBD1, 5 bases. V lost 4 bases and J 8 bases, leaving 14 bases between the germline ends. CDR1 GTSNPN and CDR2 SVGIG come from the germline V gene (reference sequence). The CDR3 runs 13 residues. In nucleotides, the CDR3 is TGTGCCTGGACCCGGGCGGGGCGGGAAAAACTGTTTTTT. Translated: CAWTRAGREKLFF.

The rearrangement joins TRBV28 to TRBJ2-7, with 8 bases identical to TRBD1. CDR3 length: 15 residues. The ends lost 5 bases at V and 4 bases at J; junction bases unmatched: 10. From germline, CDR1 is MDHEN and CDR2 SYDVKM. CDR3 coding DNA: TGTGCCAGCAGTCGCTCCCGACAGGGGTCGTACGAGCAGTACTTC. Translating gives CASSRSRQGSYEQYF.

V usage is TRBV30 and J usage is TRBJ1-1; D gene unclear. Deletions cut 0 bases from V and 6 bases from J, with 8 bases between. This CDR3 comprises 12 residues. Per germline, CDR1 GTSNPN and CDR2 SVGIG (reference sequence). The CDR3 nucleotides read TGTGCCTGGAGTGTAGGTAGGGCTGAAGCTTTCTTT. Protein sequence: CAWSVGRAEAFF.

CDR3 DNA sequence: TGTGCCAGCAGACAAGCGGGAGTCCCCTACGAGCAGTACTTC. It translates to CASRQAGVPYEQYF. The V call is TRBV25-1, the J call TRBJ2-5, with 8 nucleotides matching TRBD2. The J call may be wrong; the DNA end is better matched by TRBJ2-7. The germline V gene has CDR1 MGHDK and CDR2 SYGVNS. The CDR3 runs to 14 residues.

This clone is a singleton in its sample. At the DNA level, this CDR3 is encoded by other sequences in the same sample as well. This rearrangement joins TRBV5-1 to TRBJ2-3, with no clear D. V was pared by 3 bases and J by 3 bases, with 11 bases between. Per the germline V gene, CDR1 is SGHRS and CDR2 is YFSETQ. CDR3 length equals 14 residues. The CDR3 here is CASSYREGTDTQYF. The DNA of the CDR3 is TGCGCCAGCAGCTATAGGGAAGGAACAGATACGCAGTATTTT.

With regard to this clone: Other nucleotide sequences from this sample produce the same CDR3. Here the CDR3 reads CASSPPGQSYGYTF. Written as DNA, the CDR3 is TGTGCCAGCTCACCACCGGGGCAGAGCTATGGCTACACCTTC. V and J are TRBV18 and TRBJ1-2; tentative D call: TRBD1 (5 bases). The CDR3 length is 14 residues. The ends were cut back, 0 bases at V and 4 bases at J, with 9 bases in the middle. Germline CDR1 KGHSH, CDR2 LQKENI.

The table lists this clone with a count of one. This sequence joins TRBV5-1 and TRBJ2-7; 8 nucleotides align to TRBD1. Germline V gene lookup returns CDR1 SGHRS and CDR2 YFSETQ. J lost 2 bases, V lost 2 bases, and 9 bases had no gene match. The CDR3 spans 16 residues. CDR3 protein: CASSLGGTGIAYEQYF. The CDR3 DNA reads as TGCGCCAGCAGCTTAGGCGGGACAGGAATCGCCTACGAGCAGTACTTC.

The chain couples TRBV6-5 to TRBJ2-3; 9 bases are a match to TRBD2. Germline V gene sequence: CDR1 MNHEY, CDR2 SVGAGI. V shed 4 bases, J shed 4 bases, and the junction held 3 bases outside the gene matches. CDR3 length: 14 amino acids. CDR3 DNA sequence: TGTGCCAGCAGTTGGGGACTAGCAGCAGATACGCAGTATTTT. As protein: CASSWGLAADTQYF.

The gene calls are TRBV2 and TRBJ1-5; unclear D gene. Germline V gives CDR1 SNHLY, CDR2 FYNNEI. CDR3 size: 17 residues. With 3 bases removed from V and 2 bases from J, the gap between germline ends came to 17 bases. The CDR3 region has the DNA TGTGCCAGCAGTGACCCCACCACACCCGAAGGCAATCAGCCCCAGCATTTT. This encodes CASSDPTTPEGNQPQHF.

CDR3 bases: TGTGCCAGCAGTAGGGGACTAGCCGCCTACGAGCAGTACTTC. This gives the protein CASSRGLAAYEQYF. The V and J genes are TRBV6-5 and TRBJ2-7, with 9 bases matching TRBD2. The CDR3 contains 14 residues. Trimming cost V 5 bases and J 2 bases; bases outside gene matches: 4. CDR1 and CDR2 from the germline V gene are MNHEY and SVGAGI.

The sample holds one count of this clone. A junction boundary mismatches the germline segment, possibly from a read error. Other DNA sequences in this specimen translate into the identical CDR3. V and J are TRBV7-7 and TRBJ2-5; maybe TRBD1 (6 bases). The CDR3 loop spans 14 amino acids. Germline CDR1 is SSHAT and CDR2 is FNYEAQ (reference sequence). The CDR3 sequence is CASSPTGSQETQYF. The CDR3 DNA reads TGTGCTAGCAGCCCCACAGGGTCCCAAGAGACCCAGTACTTC.

This chain joins TRBV5-1 and TRBJ1-5; D not resolved. Germline CDR1 and CDR2: SGHRS and YFSETQ. Between the trimmed V and J ends, which lost 6 bases and 3 bases, there was a span of 13 bases. This CDR3 spans 14 amino acids. The CDR3 reads CASTHRVLNQPQHF. Written as DNA, the CDR3 is TGCGCCAGCACCCACCGGGTCCTCAATCAGCCCCAGCATTTT.

This chain connects TRBV10-3 to TRBJ2-1; TRBD2 might be the D (6 bases). The CDR3 extends over 15 amino acids. Trimming shortened V by 3 bases and J by 7 bases, and 16 bases separated the two germline ends. Germline CDR1 ENHRY, CDR2 SYGVKD. The CDR3 here is CAISEGTPPGNEQFF. The CDR3 nucleotides read TGTGCCATCAGTGAAGGGACTCCCCCAGGGAATGAGCAGTTCTTC.

Details on this clone: The same CDR3 can be traced to other DNA sequences in this sample. The genes are TRBV7-2 and TRBJ2-7; D is undetermined. Per the germline V gene, CDR1 is SGHTA and CDR2 is FQGNSA. Trimming left V 2 bases short and J 3 bases short, with 2 bases between. CDR3 length: 11 amino acids. CDR3 sequence reads: CASSLNYEQYF. In DNA form, the CDR3 reads TGTGCCAGCAGCTTAAACTACGAGCAGTACTTC.

This rearrangement joins TRBV18 to TRBJ2-3, with TRBD1 matching 7 bases. The CDR3 has 15 residues. V was pared by 3 bases and J by 2 bases, with 5 bases of the junction left unmatched. Per the germline V gene, CDR1 is KGHSH and CDR2 is LQKENI. The CDR3 reads CASSPKTGNTDTQYF. The CDR3 DNA reads as TGTGCCAGCTCACCCAAGACAGGGAACACAGATACGCAGTATTTT.

CDR3 sequence reads: CASSQGGENIQYF. The CDR3 coding sequence is TGTGCCAGCAGCCAGGGGGGGGAAAACATTCAGTACTTC. The V and J genes are TRBV6-6 and TRBJ2-4; possibly TRBD1 or TRBD2 for D (7 bases each). Trimming cost V 6 bases and J 5 bases, with 11 bases left between them. Germline CDR1 is MNHNY and CDR2 is SVGAGI (reference sequence). The CDR3 is made up of 13 amino acids.

This rearrangement joins TRBV7-6 to TRBJ2-7; the D gene is possibly TRBD1 (5 bases). The ends were cut back, 4 bases at V and 4 bases at J, with 11 bases in the middle. CDR3 length: 13 residues. From germline, CDR1 is SGHVS and CDR2 FNYEAQ. The CDR3 DNA is TGTGCCAGCAGCTCCCTTGGGGCATACGAGCAGTACTTC. Translating gives CASSSLGAYEQYF.

The rearrangement joins TRBV28 to TRBJ1-1; possible D gene TRBD1, 5 bases. Looked up from germline, CDR1 is MDHEN and CDR2 is SYDVKM. The length of the CDR3 is 17 residues. V gave up 6 bases and J gave up 1 base, with 21 bases separating them. The CDR3 DNA follows: TGTGCCAGCAGCCGCCCCGGGGGGATTGGTTGGAACACTGAAGCTTTCTTT. Translation gives CASSRPGGIGWNTEAFF. Based on the CDR3 plus reference TRBV28 and TRBJ1-1, the full variable domain is DVKVTQSSRYLVKRTGEKVFLECVQDMDHENMFWYRQDPGLGLRLIYFSYDVKMKEKGDIPEGYSVSREKKERFSLILESASTNQTSMYLCASSRPGGIGWNTEAFFGQGTRLTVV.